The clone carrying this T cell receptor (beta chain) was detected ten times or more. Its antigen remains unknown. The data were obtained in a study of T cell clonality in common variable immunodeficiency. General study points: Fewer TCRbeta clones were shared among CVID subjects than controls. TCRbeta clonality was increased in CVID versus healthy controls. Repertoire-complication correlations in CVID were limited by patient heterogeneity.

Method: immunoSEQ multiplex PCR; TCRdb's copy keeps in-frame clones and lacks some. This sample carries about 52,000 clones, none of them present only once. Specimen: peripheral blood mononuclear cells. This TCR derives from a person aged 18-70 years in good health.

CDR3 sequence: CASSQRASGSYEQYF. Incomplete CDR3 DNA: TGCGCCAGCAGCCAAAGGGCTAGCGGGAGTTACGAG. The rearrangement links TRBV4-1 to TRBJ2-7; 10 bases align to TRBD2. The CDR3 end lies 3 residues beyond the end of the read and is filled in from the germline J gene. J gave up 4 bases and V 2 bases, and 5 bases lay outside the gene matches. Germline assignment: CDR1 MGHRA and CDR2 YSYEKL. CDR3 length: 15 amino acids.